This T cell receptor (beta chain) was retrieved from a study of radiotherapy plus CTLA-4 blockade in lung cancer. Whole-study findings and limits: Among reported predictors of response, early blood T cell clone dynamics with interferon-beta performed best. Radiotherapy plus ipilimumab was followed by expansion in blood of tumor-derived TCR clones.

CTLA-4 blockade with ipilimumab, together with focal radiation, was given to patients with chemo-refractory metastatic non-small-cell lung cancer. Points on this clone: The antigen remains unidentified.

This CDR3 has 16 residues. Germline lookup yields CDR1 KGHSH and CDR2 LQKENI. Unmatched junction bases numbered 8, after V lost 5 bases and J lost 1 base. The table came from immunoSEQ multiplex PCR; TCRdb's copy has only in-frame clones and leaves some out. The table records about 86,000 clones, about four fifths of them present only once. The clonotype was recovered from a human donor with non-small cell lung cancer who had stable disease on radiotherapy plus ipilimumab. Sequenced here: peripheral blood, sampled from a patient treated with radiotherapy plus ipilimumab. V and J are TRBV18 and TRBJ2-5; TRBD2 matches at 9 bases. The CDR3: CASSNISGGLQETQYF. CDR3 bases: TGTGCCAGCTCAAATATTAGCGGGGGCCTCCAAGAGACCCAGTACTTC.